Each of the 7 T cell receptor beta chains below was sequenced from the same sample in a study of cytomegalovirus exposure and HLA in healthy donors. Amplification used 60 Vbeta primers and 13 Jbeta primers. Sequencing used immunoSEQ multiplex PCR; TCRdb keeps in-frame clones, though not all of them. The sample has approximately 100,000 clones, roughly 80% seen once. The specimen sequenced was PBMCs. All receptors derive from a man aged 45 to 65 in good health and CMV-seronegative.

The chain employs TRBV7-2 and TRBJ1-4; perhaps TRBD1 as D (5 bases). This CDR3 has 14 amino acids. Between the trimmed V and J ends, which lost 3 bases and 2 bases, there was a span of 7 bases. Germline assignment: CDR1 SGHTA and CDR2 FQGNSA. In DNA form, the CDR3 reads TGTGCCAGCAGCTTTTCAGGGACTAATGAAAAACTGTTTTTT. Amino acid sequence: CASSFSGTNEKLFF.

The chain carries TRBV5-1 and TRBJ2-3, with 7 bases that match TRBD1. The ends lost 4 bases at V and 2 bases at J; junction bases unmatched: 10. The germline CDR1 and CDR2 sequences are SGHRS and YFSETQ. The CDR3 has 16 amino acids. CDR3 protein: CASSGPDRPYTDTQYF. In nucleotides, the CDR3 is TGCGCCAGCAGCGGACCGGACAGGCCGTACACAGATACGCAGTATTTT.

The rearrangement joins TRBV6-1 to TRBJ2-2; D may be TRBD2 (6 bases). Per germline, CDR1 MNHNS and CDR2 SASEGT. Trimming removed 8 bases at V and 7 bases at J, with 14 bases between. This CDR3 region has 13 residues. CDR3: CASGGARGGELFF. The CDR3 nucleotides are TGTGCCAGCGGAGGGGCGCGGGGCGGGGAGCTGTTTTTT.

This clone occurred a few times. The gene calls are TRBV5-8 and TRBJ1-3; no clear D. V dropped 0 bases and J dropped 0 bases, with 13 bases sitting between them. The CDR3 runs to 17 residues. Germline V gives CDR1 SGHTS, CDR2 YDEGEE. The CDR3 sequence is CASSLGRGPSSGNTIYF. In DNA form, the CDR3 reads TGTGCCAGCAGCTTGGGGCGCGGGCCGAGCTCTGGAAACACCATATATTTT.

V gene TRBV5-1 combines with J gene TRBJ2-2; 11 bases agree with TRBD1. The CDR3 totals 16 residues. CDR1 is SGHRS and CDR2 is YFSETQ in the germline V gene. V lost 4 bases and J lost 5; bases outside the gene matches: 7. The CDR3 bases are TGCGCCAGCAGCCTCGGACAGGGGGCAACGACCGGGGAGCTGTTTTTT. This gives the protein CASSLGQGATTGELFF. The whole variable domain, filled in from reference TRBV5-1 and TRBJ2-2, reads KAGVTQTPRYLIKTRGQQVTLSCSPISGHRSVSWYQQTPGQGLQFLFEYFSETQRNKGNFPGRFSGRQFSNSRSEMNVSTLELGDSALYLCASSLGQGATTGELFFGEGSRLTVL.

The chain carries TRBV19 and TRBJ2-3, with 8 bases that match TRBD2. CDR1 and CDR2 (germline): LNHDA, SQIVND (reference sequence). V lost 7 bases to trimming and J lost 9 bases; unmatched junction nucleotides: 12. The CDR3 runs to 14 residues. The CDR3 sequence is CASNDGGAPGTQYF. The CDR3 region has the DNA TGTGCCAGTAACGACGGGGGGGCACCGGGCACGCAGTATTTT.

This chain links TRBV9 with TRBJ1-5; 7 bases map to TRBD1. The V gene end was trimmed by 3 bases and the J gene end by 1 base; junction bases not matched to a gene: 10. CDR1 and CDR2 from the germline V gene are SGDLS and YYNGEE. This CDR3 comprises 17 residues. In nucleotides, the CDR3 is TGTGCCAGCAGCGAGGTGGGACAGCGGGGGAGCAATCAGCCCCAGCATTTT. Its protein product is CASSEVGQRGSNQPQHF.